This TCR beta chain was captured in a study of blood T cells in healthy people across ages. Overall study results and limits: Naive CD4+ cell counts and diversity both ran higher in long-lived than in aged donors.

To note about this clonotype: The antigen is not known.

Germline V gene sequence: CDR1 SGDLS, CDR2 YYNGEE. V dropped 3 bases and J dropped 1 base, with 13 bases sitting between them. This CDR3 has 15 amino acids. Per sample, no less than 5 micrograms of total RNA were extracted. Next came a second PCR, run for about 6 to 11 cycles, which used a sample-barcoded 5' primer along with a J-beta primer mix. Each cDNA molecule was tagged by a template-switch adaptor with 12 random nucleotides. One entry per CDR3 protein, called by TCRdb with MiXCR from the 5' RACE reads. The sample has 550,000 to 650,000 distinct CDR3 sequences, approximately 30% seen once. This receptor was obtained from a woman of 80 years or more in good health. Sequenced material: blood. The chain employs TRBV9 and TRBJ1-1, with unresolved D. DNA of the CDR3: TGTGCCAGCAGCGCGGTACGGGGAACGAACACTGAAGCTTTCTTT. Translated: CASSAVRGTNTEAFF.